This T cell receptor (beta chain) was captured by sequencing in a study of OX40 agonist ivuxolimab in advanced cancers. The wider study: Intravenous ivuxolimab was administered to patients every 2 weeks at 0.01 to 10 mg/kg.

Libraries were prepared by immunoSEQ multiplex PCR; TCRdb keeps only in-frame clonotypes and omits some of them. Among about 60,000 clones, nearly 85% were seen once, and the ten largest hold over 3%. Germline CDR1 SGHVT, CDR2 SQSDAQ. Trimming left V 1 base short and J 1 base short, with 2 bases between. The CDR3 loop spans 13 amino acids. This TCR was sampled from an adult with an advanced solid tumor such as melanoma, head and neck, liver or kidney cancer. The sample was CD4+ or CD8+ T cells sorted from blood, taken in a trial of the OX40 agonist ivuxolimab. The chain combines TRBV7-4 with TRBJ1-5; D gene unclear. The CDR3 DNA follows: TGTGCCAGCAGCTTAGAGAGCAATCAGCCCCAGCATTTT. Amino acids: CASSLESNQPQHF.